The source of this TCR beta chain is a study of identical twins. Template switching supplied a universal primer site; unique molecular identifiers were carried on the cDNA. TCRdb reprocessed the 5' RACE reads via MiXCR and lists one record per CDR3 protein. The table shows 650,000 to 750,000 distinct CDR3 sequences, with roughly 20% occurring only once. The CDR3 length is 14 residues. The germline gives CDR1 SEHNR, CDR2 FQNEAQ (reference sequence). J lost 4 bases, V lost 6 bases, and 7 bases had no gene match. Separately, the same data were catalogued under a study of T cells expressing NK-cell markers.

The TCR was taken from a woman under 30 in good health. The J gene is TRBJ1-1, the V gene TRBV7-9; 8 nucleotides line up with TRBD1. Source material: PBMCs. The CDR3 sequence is CASRENRGSTEAFF. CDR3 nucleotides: TGTGCCAGCAGAGAAAACAGGGGGAGCACTGAAGCTTTCTTT.